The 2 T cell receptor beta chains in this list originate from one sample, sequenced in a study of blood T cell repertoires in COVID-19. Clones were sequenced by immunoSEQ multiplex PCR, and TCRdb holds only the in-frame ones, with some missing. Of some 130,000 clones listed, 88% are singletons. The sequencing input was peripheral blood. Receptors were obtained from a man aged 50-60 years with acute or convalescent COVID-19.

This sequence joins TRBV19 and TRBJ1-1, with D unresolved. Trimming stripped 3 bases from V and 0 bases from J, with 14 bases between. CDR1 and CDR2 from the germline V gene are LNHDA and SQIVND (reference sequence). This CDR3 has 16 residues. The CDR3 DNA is TGTGCCAGTAGTATTTTTGCCACGGGAATGAACACTGAAGCTTTCTTT. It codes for CASSIFATGMNTEAFF.

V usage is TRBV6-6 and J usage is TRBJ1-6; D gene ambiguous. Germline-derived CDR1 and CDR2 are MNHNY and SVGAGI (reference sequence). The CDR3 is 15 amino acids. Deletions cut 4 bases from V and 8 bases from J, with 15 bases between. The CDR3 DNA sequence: TGTGCCAGCAGTTCCGAAGCCATCTCCTATTCACCCCTCCACTTT. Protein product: CASSSEAISYSPLHF.